A single TCR beta chain is shown here with its context. The clone's antigen remains unknown. Base qualities were left out, and no much larger clone turns up one base away. This sample is drawn from a study of cytomegalovirus exposure and HLA in healthy donors (dated 2017 in TCRdb). Regarding the study in general: An earlier analysis of several hundred of the donors reported over 250 Gb of sequence data and around 120 million unique TCR beta sequences obtained from roughly 180 million T cells. Roughly 290 gigabases of sequencing data and around 85 million unique TCR sequences made up an early release that covered over 550 HLA-typed donors. Among the roughly 400 genotyped donors, around 81% belonged to the genetic ancestry cluster associated with self-reported Caucasian donors. The study aimed to test whether signatures of past pathogen exposure could be identified by cataloging public T cell receptors. The T cell repertoires of around 670 subjects were profiled by immunosequencing and related to cytomegalovirus serostatus. In addition to the first cohort of 666 subjects, a separate validation cohort of around 110 different subjects was used. High-throughput TCR immunosequencing, statistical association of individual TCRs with disease status, and machine learning were combined to predict cytomegalovirus infection status. In a later analysis, previously published TCR beta repertoires from 666 donors were re-analyzed and high-resolution HLA genotyping was added so that TCR occurrence patterns could be studied. In the later analysis, no new phenotypic data were used to find candidate immune exposures; instead, reliance was placed on TCR beta sequences and their occurrence across donors. An earlier analysis of approximately 640 of the donors applied high-throughput TCR beta sequencing to assess whether each TCR beta V gene segment acted as functional or pseudogenic. Donor age, sex, ethnicity and CMV serostatus were collected together with the repertoire data. Genome-wide SNP genotypes for about three fifths of the roughly 670 donors were used in a later genetic analysis, which treated that subset as a discovery cohort. All discovery cohort repertoires had been generated on a single sequencing platform. Both class I and class II loci were covered by HLA typing, at four-digit resolution. The number of typed donors differed by locus: about 629-630 for A, B, C, DRB1 and DQB1; 500 to 550 for DQA1; fewer than 610 for DPA1; and around 490 for DPB1. Five DR-DQ haplotypes were treated as single units for association and clustering because of strong linkage in the cohort. On average, 235,054 unique TCR beta nucleotide sequences were sequenced per donor among more than 350 genotyped donors of the cohort, with roughly 18% of those sequences being non-productive. Overall study results and their limits: In both the original and validation cohorts, the classifier was reported to diagnose cytomegalovirus status with high specificity and sensitivity. The study listed approximately 150 TCR beta chains as associated with cytomegalovirus. The only immune exposure information available for the cohort was CMV serostatus. HLA typing was unavailable for some donors at each locus, so association tests used only the typed subset. A further reported finding was that TCR beta sequences accurately predicted the HLA-A and HLA-B alleles for most subjects in the first cohort. The authors suggested that the approach could potentially be extended to other disease states and immunological phenotypes. A later analysis found that TCR association rates varied across HLA loci, with DRB1 alleles showing the most associated TCRs and HLA-C alleles the fewest. Roughly uniform sequencing depth across donors was assumed in presence/absence analyses, although this assumption may not hold. At a false discovery rate of 0.05, a later analysis linked 15,000 to 20,000 TCR beta sequences to specific HLA alleles. Assigning TCR associations to individual alleles was difficult when HLA alleles, especially DR and DQ, strongly co-occurred. In vitro tests confirmed that a few of the cytomegalovirus-associated TCR beta chains recognize cytomegalovirus antigens. The cohort was sequenced for TCR beta chains only, and without alpha or paired-chain data the features that could be detected were limited. Some IMGT-functional V segments, including TRBV6-2 and TRBV6-3, could not be distinguished by the 87-base-pair reads and were therefore excluded. An association between a missense DCLRE1C variant and V-gene and J-gene trimming of TCR beta chains was found in a later genetic analysis and replicated in an independent cohort. A group of highly shared sequence variants was considered likely to be a technical artifact of the sequencing pipeline. In a later analysis, several top co-occurrence clusters were reported to appear linked to parvovirus B19, influenza, CMV and Epstein-Barr virus. In a later analysis, HLA-associated TCR beta chains showed more clonal expansion and lower generation probabilities than non-associated chains that were equally common. The earlier analysis of approximately 540 of the donors excluded over 15 rarely observed V segments, including chromosome 9 orphons, because counts were too low. An earlier analysis of approximately 570 of the donors showed that most TCR beta V segments appeared in productive rearrangements either about 87% or about 30% of the time, which broadly matched IMGT annotations. Most TCR sequences were seen in very few donors, while some public TCRs were found in many individuals. According to a later analysis, most CMV-associated TCR beta chains appeared to be HLA-restricted, and the HLA associations seemed to be driven largely by CMV exposure. In a later genetic analysis, fewer N-insertions in productive TCRs were reported among donors in an Asian-associated ancestry cluster than the roughly 670-donor mean. Correlated functional status among segregating V segments might be attributable to linkage disequilibrium, but an unknown experimental factor could not be ruled out.

The library was produced with the immunoSEQ multiplex PCR assay. For the multiplex PCR, a mixture combining 60 forward primers for TCR Vbeta segments and 13 reverse primers for TCR Jbeta segments was used. The CDR3 region of rearranged TCR beta genes was amplified from genomic DNA by a multiplex PCR assay. The amplified TCR beta libraries were sequenced on the Illumina HiSeq System as 87-base-pair reads. Under the source paper's analysis protocol: In a later analysis, some 80 million unique TCR beta chains were counted across the roughly 610 repertoires, and roughly 11 million of these chains were shared by at least two donors. To remove PCR and sequencing errors, raw reads were error-corrected and collapsed into unique sequences using a nearest-neighbor algorithm that merged closely related sequences. Alignment of CDR3 sequences to IMGT reference sequences was used to assign V, D and J gene segments. For a sequence to be retained, at least a six-nucleotide match to both a V gene segment and a J gene segment was required. Rearrangements were classified as productive when the CDR3 lacked stop codons and remained in frame with V and J, and all other rearrangements were classified as non-productive. CDR3 was defined according to IMGT convention as the region running from the second conserved V-encoded cysteine to the conserved J-encoded phenylalanine. Sequences without an unambiguous match to a single V gene segment were excluded from the earlier analysis of about 640 of the donors. In an earlier analysis of 587 of the donors, a V segment was called functional when productive rearrangements were above 56.7%, and segregating when the standard deviation between donors exceeded 5%. To diagnose cytomegalovirus status from the catalog of TCR beta chain sequences, a statistical classification framework was built. V and J gene assignment, in a later analysis, came from comparing TCR nucleotide sequences with IMGT/GENE-DB human TR gene sequences. A later analysis assigned CDR3 sequences and most-parsimonious VDJ recombination scenarios with the TCRdist pipeline. In a later analysis, each TCR beta chain was defined by its CDR3 amino acid sequence together with its V-gene family, and reads without a unique V-gene family were excluded. In a later analysis, 500 to 650 highly shared, low-generation-probability nucleotide sequences were removed to address suspected cross-contamination and a sequencing artifact. For each public chain, a later analysis derived a clonal expansion index from normalized ranks of inferred template counts within each repertoire. A later analysis computed generation probabilities with a VDJ recombination model fitted to out-of-frame rearrangements, and checked the results against IGoR. Hypergeometric tests were used in a later analysis to score TCR-TCR, TCR-HLA and TCR-CMV co-occurrence, with a repertoire-size bias correction applied to the TCR pairs. In a later analysis, false discovery rates were estimated by permuting HLA or CMV assignments 20 times. A later analysis grouped co-occurring TCRs with DBSCAN, adding TCRdist sequence similarity when clustering within HLA-allele-positive subsets. For co-occurrence clustering, repertoires with fewer than 30,000 or more than 120,000 public chains were excluded, along with roughly 5 repertoires with anomalous nucleotide sharing. Drawn from immuneACCESS, this table holds only the in-frame rearrangements with V and J called that TCRdb kept. Clones are partly lost; checked studies trace under half to an unresolved V gene and leave the rest unexplained. That table is the source of V, J and clone size, and D and trimming were worked out from the DNA. The sample table contains about 140,000 clones; only one count was recorded for around 79% of them. Of the sample, 1.1% to 1.5% is held by the ten largest clones.

In total, about 650 healthy bone marrow donors made up the cohort. At the time of sampling, all cohort members were nominally healthy, though unrecorded immune exposures were likely present. The donor tested CMV seronegative and was one of the 352 seronegative cohort members. Every donor gave a peripheral blood sample, and the peripheral blood mononuclear cells from that sample were used for TCR beta sequencing. The Qiagen DNeasy Blood Extraction Kit was used to extract genomic DNA from the blood cell samples. The CDR3 goes from the cysteine to the phenylalanine over 14 residues. CDR3 DNA only is kept here, 42 bases in frame from base 1.

The clonotype was recovered from a woman aged 40 to 55 in good health and CMV-seronegative. The chain is made from TRBV21-1 and TRBJ1-1; the DNA was not compared with TRBD1, the D call given in the table. TRBV21-1 is assigned pseudogene status. Sequenced input: PBMCs. CDR3 reads: CASLRTGVNTEAFF. The DNA sequence follows: TGTGCCAGCTTGAGGACAGGGGTGAACACTGAAGCTTTCTTT.